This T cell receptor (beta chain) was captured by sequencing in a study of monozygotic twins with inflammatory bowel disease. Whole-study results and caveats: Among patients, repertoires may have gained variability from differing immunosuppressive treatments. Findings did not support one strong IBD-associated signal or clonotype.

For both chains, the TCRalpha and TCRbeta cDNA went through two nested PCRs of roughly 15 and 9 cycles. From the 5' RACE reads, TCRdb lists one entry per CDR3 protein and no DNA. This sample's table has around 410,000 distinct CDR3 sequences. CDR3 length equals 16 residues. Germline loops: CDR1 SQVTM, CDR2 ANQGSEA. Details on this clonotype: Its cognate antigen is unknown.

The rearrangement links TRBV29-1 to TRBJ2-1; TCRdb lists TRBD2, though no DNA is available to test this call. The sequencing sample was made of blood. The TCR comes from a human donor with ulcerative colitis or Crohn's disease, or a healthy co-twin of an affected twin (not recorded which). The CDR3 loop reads CSVEDEAGVIYNEQFF.